The rows below give T cell receptor beta chains drawn from one sample of a study of T cell changes during pregnancy in multiple sclerosis. The repertoire was sequenced with immunoSEQ multiplex PCR; TCRdb's copy has only in-frame clones and lacks some. The sample contains about 63,000 clones, approximately 93% of which appear only once. This specimen consisted of CD8+ T cells from peripheral blood mononuclear cells, obtained in the second trimester of pregnancy. These receptors came from a female donor with multiple sclerosis, enrolled in a pregnancy study. Both conserved end residues are trimmed from each CDR3.

V: TRBV6-1
length: 12
J: TRBJ1-1
CDR3: ASSESTGNTEAF

V: TRBV19
length: 12
J: TRBJ2-3
CDR3: ASSMGGSADTQY

V: TRBV28
length: 11
J: TRBJ2-7
CDR3: ASRTLQSGEQY

V: TRBV7-9
length: 12
J: TRBJ1-2
CDR3: ASSANQWRYGYT

V: TRBV27
length: 12
J: TRBJ2-7
CDR3: ASSSGASFYEQY

V: TRBV9
length: 10
J: TRBJ2-2
CDR3: ASSVGLGELF

V: TRBV12-2
length: 12
J: TRBJ2-3
CDR3: ASRLPEGTDTQY

V: TRBV28
length: 13
J: TRBJ2-3
CDR3: ASSHTPGGGDTQY

V: TRBV9
length: 13
J: TRBJ2-3
CDR3: ASSVGLAGTDTQY

V: TRBV27
length: 13
J: TRBJ1-2
CDR3: ASSHFDGLINGYT

V: TRBV19
length: 13
J: TRBJ1-1
CDR3: ASSFRTGAGGEAF

V: TRBV28
length: 12
J: TRBJ1-1
CDR3: ASSQSWGAGVAF

V: TRBV29-1
length: 10
J: TRBJ2-2
CDR3: SVTGGTGELF

V: TRBV11-2
length: 14
J: TRBJ2-7
CDR3: ASSSGGRESSYEQY

V: TRBV2
length: 15
J: TRBJ2-5
CDR3: ASSEAGLGRGGETQY

V: TRBV28
length: 11
J: TRBJ1-1
CDR3: ASSFQGNTEAF